This T cell receptor beta chain was found in a study of T-cell reconstitution after alpha-beta-depleted transplantation in children. Preparation of the TCRbeta library involved a method that used unique molecular identifiers. TCRdb redid the calling of the PCR reads with MiXCR, one entry per CDR3 protein. The sample contains some 500,000 distinct CDR3 sequences, less than 35% of which appear only once. CDR1 is SGHDT, CDR2 YYEEEE, per germline. V was trimmed by 0 bases and J by 1 base, leaving 7 bases between them. This CDR3 has 14 residues. This clonotype was seen only a few times. The clonotype was recovered from a human donor who donated a stem cell graft to a child with aplastic anemia. The rearrangement uses TRBV5-6 and TRBJ1-1; D is unresolved. The sequencing here drew on PBMCs from the stem cell graft donor, taken from the stem cell graft. This CDR3 is CASSLADWNTEAFF. DNA for the CDR3: TGTGCCAGCAGCTTGGCAGATTGGAACACTGAAGCTTTCTTT.